A single sample gave rise to the 10 T cell receptor beta chains below, sequenced in a study of blood T cell repertoires in COVID-19. This table comes from immunoSEQ multiplex PCR, and its TCRdb copy is limited to in-frame clones, with some not included. Of roughly 140,000 clones listed, over 75% were seen once; the top ten hold about 1.8%. The specimen sequenced was peripheral blood. The receptors originated from a woman aged 50 to 60 with acute or convalescent COVID-19.

The CDR3 nucleotides are TGTGCCAGCTCCCAGGAGGGGACTGAAGCTTTCTTT. Residues: CASSQEGTEAFF. The J gene is TRBJ1-1, the V gene TRBV18; tentative D call: TRBD1 (5 bases). Trimming left V 6 bases short and J 5 bases short, with 10 bases between. CDR1 is KGHSH and CDR2 is LQKENI in the germline V gene. The CDR3 extends over 12 amino acids. Full variable domain (missing parts from reference TRBV18 and TRBJ1-1): NAGVMQNPRHLVRRRGQEARLRCSPMKGHSHVYWYRQLPEEGLKFMVYLQKENIIDESGMPKERFSAEFPKEGPSILRIQQVVRGDSAAYFCASSQEGTEAFFGQGTRLTVV.

This chain uses TRBV19 with TRBJ1-2; tentatively, D is TRBD1 (6 bases). CDR1 and CDR2 from the germline V gene are LNHDA and SQIVND (reference sequence). This CDR3 is 14 amino acids long. The germline V and J ends were trimmed by 9 bases and 4 bases, with 18 bases remaining between them. The CDR3 is CASTRPGQPYGYTF. The CDR3 region has the DNA TGTGCCAGCACCAGACCCGGACAGCCCTATGGCTACACCTTC.

The rearrangement joins TRBV7-9 to TRBJ1-4; TRBD1 aligns across 8 bases. J gave up 4 bases and V 3 bases, and 7 bases lay outside the gene matches. There are 16 residues in the CDR3. Germline CDR1 and CDR2: SEHNR and FQNEAQ (reference sequence). As DNA, the CDR3 is TGTGCCAGCAGCTTCATGCTTACAGGGGGTAATGAAAAACTGTTTTTT. This gives the protein CASSFMLTGGNEKLFF.

This sequence joins TRBV7-9 and TRBJ2-1, with TRBD2 matching 10 bases. The CDR3 has 17 residues. V lost 4 bases, J lost 4 bases, and 10 bases stayed unmatched. CDR1 and CDR2 from the germline V gene are SEHNR and FQNEAQ (reference sequence). DNA of the CDR3: TGTGCCAGCAGCTCAGGACTAGCGGCAACCGCGTACAATGAGCAGTTCTTC. It specifies CASSSGLAATAYNEQFF.

V and J are TRBV5-1 and TRBJ2-1, with 8 nucleotides matching TRBD2. The CDR3 has 15 residues. The germline V gene has CDR1 SGHRS and CDR2 YFSETQ. V lost 0 bases to trimming and J lost 4 bases; unmatched junction nucleotides: 3. DNA of the CDR3: TGCGCCAGCAGCTTGGCGACTAGCGTATACAATGAGCAGTTCTTC. Amino acid sequence: CASSLATSVYNEQFF.

The chain uses TRBV5-1 and TRBJ2-3; 12 positions match TRBD2. Germline V gene lookup returns CDR1 SGHRS and CDR2 YFSETQ. With 0 bases clipped from V and 3 bases from J, the junction kept 5 bases outside the gene matches. CDR3 size: 17 residues. The CDR3 bases are TGCGCCAGCAGCTTGGCCCTAGCGGGGGGGCTTACAGATACGCAGTATTTT. It translates to CASSLALAGGLTDTQYF.

The genes are TRBV7-2 and TRBJ1-1; D possibly corresponds to TRBD1 (5 bases). Germline-derived CDR1 and CDR2 are SGHTA and FQGNSA. V was clipped by 4 bases and J by 1 base, with 7 bases between them. The CDR3 covers 13 residues. CDR3 DNA: TGTGCCAGCAGCTGGACATCGAACACTGAAGCTTTCTTT. Translating gives CASSWTSNTEAFF.

This chain connects TRBV28 to TRBJ1-2; D ambiguous. The germline V and J ends were trimmed by 6 bases and 4 bases, with 15 bases remaining between them. Germline V gene lookup returns CDR1 MDHEN and CDR2 SYDVKM. The CDR3 totals 14 residues. The CDR3 region has the DNA TGTGCCAGCAGCCCCCCCCCAGGTGGCTATGGCTACACCTTC. It translates to CASSPPPGGYGYTF.

This clone showed up just once. The chain links TRBV18 to TRBJ1-1, with TRBD1 as a possible D gene (6 bases). The germline V and J ends were trimmed by 8 bases and 0 bases, with 10 bases remaining between them. Germline V lookup: CDR1 KGHSH, CDR2 LQKENI. CDR3 length equals 13 residues. The CDR3 region is CASTTGLNTEAFF. The CDR3 DNA reads as TGTGCCAGCACGACAGGTCTGAACACTGAAGCTTTCTTT.

The rearrangement links TRBV28 to TRBJ1-1; no clear D gene. Germline CDR1 is MDHEN and CDR2 is SYDVKM. V lost 5 bases, J lost 9 bases, and 19 bases lay in between. The CDR3 totals 14 residues. The CDR3 spells CASSVQRMFTQAFF. In DNA form, the CDR3 reads TGTGCCAGCAGTGTACAGCGGATGTTTACCCAAGCTTTCTTT.